This entry describes one T cell receptor (beta chain). Trimming removed 5 bases at V and 12 bases at J, with 14 bases between. Germline V gene sequence: CDR1 SGHTA, CDR2 FQGTGA. This CDR3 spans 12 amino acids. The study sequenced TCR beta in blood CD8+ and CD4+ T cells. This sample is part of a study of CD8 T cells in Susac syndrome. Random hexamers were used to reverse transcribe roughly 0.45 to 1 ug of RNA. The immunoSEQ assay covered 54 Vbeta and 13 Jbeta segments for CDR3. In TCRdb, the immunoSEQ multiplex PCR reads were re-called with MiXCR into one record per CDR3 protein. The sample has roughly 120,000 distinct CDR3 sequences, more than 85% seen once.

The sequence came from a human donor with multiple sclerosis. V gene TRBV7-3 combines with J gene TRBJ2-1; TRBD2 might be the D (6 bases). The material sequenced was CD4+ T cells from PBMCs. CDR3 in DNA: TGTGCCAGCAGCCCCACGGACGGGAGGCAGTTCTTC. The encoded protein is CASSPTDGRQFF.